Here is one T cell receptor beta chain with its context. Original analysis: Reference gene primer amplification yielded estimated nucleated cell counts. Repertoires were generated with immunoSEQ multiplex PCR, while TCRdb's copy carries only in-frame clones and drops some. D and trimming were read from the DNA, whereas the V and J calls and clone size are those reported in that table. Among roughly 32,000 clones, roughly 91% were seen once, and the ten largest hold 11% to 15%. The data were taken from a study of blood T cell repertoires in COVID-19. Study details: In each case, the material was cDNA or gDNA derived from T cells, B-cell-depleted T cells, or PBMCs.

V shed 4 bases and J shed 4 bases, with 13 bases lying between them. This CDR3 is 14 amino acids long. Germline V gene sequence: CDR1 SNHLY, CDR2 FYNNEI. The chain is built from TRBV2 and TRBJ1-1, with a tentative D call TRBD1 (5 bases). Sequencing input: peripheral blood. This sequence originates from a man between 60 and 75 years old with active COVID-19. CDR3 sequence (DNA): TGTGCCAGCAGTGGGAGGGGCACTGGCACTGAAGCTTTCTTT. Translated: CASSGRGTGTEAFF.